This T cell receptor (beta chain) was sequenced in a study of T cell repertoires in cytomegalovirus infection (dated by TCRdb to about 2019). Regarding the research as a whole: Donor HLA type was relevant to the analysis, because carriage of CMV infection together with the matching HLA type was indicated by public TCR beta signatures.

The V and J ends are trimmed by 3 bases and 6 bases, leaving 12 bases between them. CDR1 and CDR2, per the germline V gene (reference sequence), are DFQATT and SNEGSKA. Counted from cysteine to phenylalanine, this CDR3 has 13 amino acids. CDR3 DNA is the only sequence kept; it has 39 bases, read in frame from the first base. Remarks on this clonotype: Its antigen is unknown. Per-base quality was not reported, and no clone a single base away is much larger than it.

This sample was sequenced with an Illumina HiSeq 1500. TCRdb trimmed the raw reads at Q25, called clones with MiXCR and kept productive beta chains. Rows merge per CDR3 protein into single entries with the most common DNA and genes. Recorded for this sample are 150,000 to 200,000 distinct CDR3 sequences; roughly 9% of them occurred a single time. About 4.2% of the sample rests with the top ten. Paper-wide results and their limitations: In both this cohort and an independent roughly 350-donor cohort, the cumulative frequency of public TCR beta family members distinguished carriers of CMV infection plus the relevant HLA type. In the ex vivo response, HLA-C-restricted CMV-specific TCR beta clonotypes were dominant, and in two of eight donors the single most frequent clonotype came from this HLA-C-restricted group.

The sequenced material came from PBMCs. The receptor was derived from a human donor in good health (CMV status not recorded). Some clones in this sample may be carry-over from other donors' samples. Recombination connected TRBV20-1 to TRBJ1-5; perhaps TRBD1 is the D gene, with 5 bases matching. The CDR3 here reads CSASQGGSQPQHF. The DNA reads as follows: TGCAGTGCTAGCCAGGGAGGGAGTCAGCCCCAGCATTTT.